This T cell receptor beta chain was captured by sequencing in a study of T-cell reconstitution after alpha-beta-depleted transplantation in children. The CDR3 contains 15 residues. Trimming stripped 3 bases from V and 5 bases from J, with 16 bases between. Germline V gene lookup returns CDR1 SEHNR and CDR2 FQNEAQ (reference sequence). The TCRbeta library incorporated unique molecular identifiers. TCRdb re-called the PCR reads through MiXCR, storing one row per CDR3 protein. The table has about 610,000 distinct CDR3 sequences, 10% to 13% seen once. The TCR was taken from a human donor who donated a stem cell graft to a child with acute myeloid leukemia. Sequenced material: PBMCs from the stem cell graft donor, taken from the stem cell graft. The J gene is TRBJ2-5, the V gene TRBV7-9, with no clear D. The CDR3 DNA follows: TGTGCCAGCAGCTTGAACAGTTTACCCAGGGAGACCCAGTACTTC. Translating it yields CASSLNSLPRETQYF.